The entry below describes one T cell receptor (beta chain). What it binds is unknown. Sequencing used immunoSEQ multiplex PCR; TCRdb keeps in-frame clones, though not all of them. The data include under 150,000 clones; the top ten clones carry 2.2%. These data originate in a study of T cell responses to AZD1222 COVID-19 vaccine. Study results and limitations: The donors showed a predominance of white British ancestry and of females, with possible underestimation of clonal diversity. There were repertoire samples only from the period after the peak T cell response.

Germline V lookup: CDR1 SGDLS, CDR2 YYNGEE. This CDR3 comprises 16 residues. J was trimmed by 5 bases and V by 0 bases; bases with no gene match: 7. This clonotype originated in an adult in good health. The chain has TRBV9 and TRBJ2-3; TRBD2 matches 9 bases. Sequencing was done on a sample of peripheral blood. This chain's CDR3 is CASSVEGRGGLDTQYF. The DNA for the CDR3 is TGTGCCAGCAGCGTAGAGGGGCGGGGGGGCCTAGATACGCAGTATTTT.